This is a list of T cell receptor beta chains from one sample in a study of blood T cell repertoires in COVID-19. Here immunoSEQ multiplex PCR was the method, and the copy in TCRdb shows in-frame clones only, minus some. Found here are approximately 89,000 clones, about 80% of them singletons; the top ten hold about 19%. Sequencing was done on a sample of peripheral blood. These receptors originate from a woman of 80 years or more with acute or convalescent COVID-19. Each CDR3 is given with its conserved first and last residue. D genes are given only for firm matches. Clone size appears in some rows only: once, few, many, or a class for an expanded clone.

cdr3_nt: TGTGCCAGCAGTCTTAGCGGGAGGGGCGGCACAGATACGCAGTATTTT
cdr3_aa: CASSLSGRGGTDTQYF
v_call: TRBV2
clone_size: -
d_call: TRBD2
j_call: TRBJ2-3

cdr3_nt: TGTGCCAGCATTGAGGCCCGGTGCTGGTTCTTC
cdr3_aa: CASIEARCWFF
v_call: TRBV6-8
clone_size: -
d_call: -
j_call: TRBJ2-1

cdr3_nt: TGTGCCACCAGTGACCCGACAGGGTTGGCAGATACGCAGTATTTT
cdr3_aa: CATSDPTGLADTQYF
v_call: TRBV24-1
clone_size: once
d_call: TRBD1
j_call: TRBJ2-3

cdr3_nt: TGCGCCAGCAGTGAGTCAGGGGGTCCCCATACGCAGTATTTT
cdr3_aa: CASSESGGPHTQYF
v_call: TRBV10-2
clone_size: -
d_call: -
j_call: TRBJ2-3

cdr3_nt: TGTGCCAGTAGTATTAAGAGCTATGGCTACACCTTC
cdr3_aa: CASSIKSYGYTF
v_call: TRBV19
clone_size: -
d_call: -
j_call: TRBJ1-2

cdr3_nt: TGCGCCAGCCATACAGGGGGCGCGGGGAACACTGAAGCTTTCTTT
cdr3_aa: CASHTGGAGNTEAFF
v_call: TRBV10-2
clone_size: -
d_call: TRBD1
j_call: TRBJ1-1

cdr3_nt: TGTGCCAGCTCACCACGACAGGGCTCAGTGGGTGAAAAACTGTTTTTT
cdr3_aa: CASSPRQGSVGEKLFF
v_call: TRBV18
clone_size: -
d_call: TRBD1
j_call: TRBJ1-4

cdr3_nt: TGTGCCAGCAGCTTAAAACTAGCGGTCCACACGCATACGCAGTATTTT
cdr3_aa: CASSLKLAVHTHTQYF
v_call: TRBV5-6
clone_size: -
d_call: TRBD2
j_call: TRBJ2-3

cdr3_nt: TGTGCCAGCAGCTCCTGGGGGGGAACTGAAGCTTTCTTT
cdr3_aa: CASSSWGGTEAFF
v_call: TRBV7-2
clone_size: -
d_call: -
j_call: TRBJ1-1

cdr3_nt: TGTGCCAGCAGTGACATCACAGATAATTCACCCCTCCACTTT
cdr3_aa: CASSDITDNSPLHF
v_call: TRBV6-1
clone_size: -
d_call: -
j_call: TRBJ1-6

cdr3_nt: TGTGCCAGCAGCTCTATGGGACTTAGCAATCAGCCCCAGCATTTT
cdr3_aa: CASSSMGLSNQPQHF
v_call: TRBV7-2
clone_size: -
d_call: -
j_call: TRBJ1-5

cdr3_nt: TGCGCCCGTCGCGGGGGGGGGCTCTCCTACGAGCAGTACTTC
cdr3_aa: CARRGGGLSYEQYF
v_call: TRBV5-1
clone_size: few
d_call: TRBD2
j_call: TRBJ2-7

cdr3_nt: TGCGCCAGCAGCTTTTCCGGGGTCTACTACGAGCAGTACTTC
cdr3_aa: CASSFSGVYYEQYF
v_call: TRBV5-1
clone_size: -
d_call: -
j_call: TRBJ2-7

cdr3_nt: TGTGCCAGCAGTCCCTTCCAGATTGAAGCTTTCTTT
cdr3_aa: CASSPFQIEAFF
v_call: TRBV27
clone_size: -
d_call: -
j_call: TRBJ1-1

cdr3_nt: TGTGCCAGCAGCTTAGACCTACTAGCGGGAGATCCCAATGAGCAGTTCTTC
cdr3_aa: CASSLDLLAGDPNEQFF
v_call: TRBV7-9
clone_size: -
d_call: TRBD2
j_call: TRBJ2-1

cdr3_nt: TGTGCCAGCAGTGAAGTTTATTCGGGGGGTAGCACAGATACGCAGTATTTT
cdr3_aa: CASSEVYSGGSTDTQYF
v_call: TRBV6-1
clone_size: -
d_call: TRBD2
j_call: TRBJ2-3

cdr3_nt: TGTGCCAGCAGCCGGGCGACTAGCGGGGTTACGGAGCAGTACTTC
cdr3_aa: CASSRATSGVTEQYF
v_call: TRBV4-2
clone_size: -
d_call: TRBD2
j_call: TRBJ2-7

cdr3_nt: TGTGCCAGTAGGATCTCCGGGACTAGCGAGACAGATACGCAGTATTTT
cdr3_aa: CASRISGTSETDTQYF
v_call: TRBV19
clone_size: -
d_call: TRBD2
j_call: TRBJ2-3

cdr3_nt: TGTGCCAGTAGCCCACAGGGGGACTATGGCTACACCTTC
cdr3_aa: CASSPQGDYGYTF
v_call: TRBV19
clone_size: -
d_call: TRBD1
j_call: TRBJ1-2

cdr3_nt: TGTGCCAGCAGTGAACCGCGGGGGGAGGGAGAAAAACTGTTTTTT
cdr3_aa: CASSEPRGEGEKLFF
v_call: TRBV25-1
clone_size: few
d_call: -
j_call: TRBJ1-4

cdr3_nt: TGCAGTGCTAGTGGTAGCGGGAGGAGGGAGCAGTACTTC
cdr3_aa: CSASGSGRREQYF
v_call: TRBV20-1
clone_size: -
d_call: TRBD2
j_call: TRBJ2-7

cdr3_nt: TGTGCCAGCAGCCGGACAGGGCCAGAGACCCAGTACTTC
cdr3_aa: CASSRTGPETQYF
v_call: TRBV7-2
clone_size: -
d_call: TRBD1
j_call: TRBJ2-5

cdr3_nt: TGTGCCAGCAGCCCCGGGACAGGCGTCACCGGGGAGCTGTTTTTT
cdr3_aa: CASSPGTGVTGELFF
v_call: TRBV7-6
clone_size: few
d_call: TRBD1
j_call: TRBJ2-2

cdr3_nt: TGTGCCAGCAGCTCCTTTAGCGGGACCCTTTCCTACGAGCAGTACTTC
cdr3_aa: CASSSFSGTLSYEQYF
v_call: TRBV7-9
clone_size: -
d_call: TRBD2
j_call: TRBJ2-7

cdr3_nt: TGTGCCAGCAGCCCTCAGTACTCTGGGGCCAACGTCCTGACTTTC
cdr3_aa: CASSPQYSGANVLTF
v_call: TRBV14
clone_size: -
d_call: -
j_call: TRBJ2-6

cdr3_nt: TGTGCCACCAGTGAAGACATAATACTAGCGCCGATAGACAATGAGCAGTTCTTC
cdr3_aa: CATSEDIILAPIDNEQFF
v_call: TRBV24-1
clone_size: -
d_call: TRBD2
j_call: TRBJ2-1

cdr3_nt: TGTGCCACCAGTGACTATGATTCTTTTGGGGAGAGCTATGGCTACACCTTC
cdr3_aa: CATSDYDSFGESYGYTF
v_call: TRBV24-1
clone_size: -
d_call: -
j_call: TRBJ1-2

cdr3_nt: TGTGCCAGCAGCCACCGGACAGGGAGAATGAATCAGCCCCAGCATTTT
cdr3_aa: CASSHRTGRMNQPQHF
v_call: TRBV7-8
clone_size: -
d_call: TRBD1
j_call: TRBJ1-5

cdr3_nt: TGTGCCAGCAGCTTAGGAGTCTCTGGGGCCAACGTCCTGACTTTC
cdr3_aa: CASSLGVSGANVLTF
v_call: TRBV7-9
clone_size: -
d_call: -
j_call: TRBJ2-6

cdr3_nt: TGTGCCAGCAGGGCGACAGGGTGGTACCAAGAGACCCAGTACTTC
cdr3_aa: CASRATGWYQETQYF
v_call: TRBV27
clone_size: -
d_call: TRBD1
j_call: TRBJ2-5

cdr3_nt: TGCAGCGCCTGGACAGGGGGTGGAACTGAAGCTTTCTTT
cdr3_aa: CSAWTGGGTEAFF
v_call: TRBV29-1
clone_size: -
d_call: TRBD1
j_call: TRBJ1-1

cdr3_nt: TGTGCCAGCAGCTTAAGAGGACAGGGGGCGAGCACGAACACTGAAGCTTTCTTT
cdr3_aa: CASSLRGQGASTNTEAFF
v_call: TRBV7-3
clone_size: once
d_call: TRBD1
j_call: TRBJ1-1

cdr3_nt: TGTGCCAGCAGCTCGAGGACAGGTCAGAACACTGAAGCTTTCTTT
cdr3_aa: CASSSRTGQNTEAFF
v_call: TRBV11-1
clone_size: -
d_call: TRBD1
j_call: TRBJ1-1

cdr3_nt: TGTGCCAGCAGCGTAGAGGGGGACCGCTCAAGCTCCTATAATTCACCCCTCCACTTT
cdr3_aa: CASSVEGDRSSSYNSPLHF
v_call: TRBV9
clone_size: once
d_call: -
j_call: TRBJ1-6

cdr3_nt: TGTGCCAGCAGACATGACAGGGACAATGAGCAGTTCTTC
cdr3_aa: CASRHDRDNEQFF
v_call: TRBV12-3/TRBV12-4
clone_size: few
d_call: TRBD1
j_call: TRBJ2-1

cdr3_nt: TGTGCCAGCAGTTTTCTGACTAGCGGCCGCACAGATACGCAGTATTTT
cdr3_aa: CASSFLTSGRTDTQYF
v_call: TRBV27
clone_size: -
d_call: TRBD2
j_call: TRBJ2-3

cdr3_nt: TGCGCCAGCAGCTCGGGACCGGGAGGAACCGGGGAGCTGTTTTTT
cdr3_aa: CASSSGPGGTGELFF
v_call: TRBV5-1
clone_size: -
d_call: TRBD2
j_call: TRBJ2-2

cdr3_nt: TGTGCCAGCAGTTACTCGAGGGACTTCCATGGCTACACCTTC
cdr3_aa: CASSYSRDFHGYTF
v_call: TRBV6-2/TRBV6-3
clone_size: -
d_call: -
j_call: TRBJ1-2

cdr3_nt: TGTGCCAGCAGCCGCAGGGACACTGAAGCTTTCTTT
cdr3_aa: CASSRRDTEAFF
v_call: TRBV3-1/TRBV3-2
clone_size: -
d_call: -
j_call: TRBJ1-1

cdr3_nt: TGTGCCAGCAGCCAAGAGGGGGGGACCGGGGAGCTGTTTTTT
cdr3_aa: CASSQEGGTGELFF
v_call: TRBV3-1/TRBV3-2
clone_size: -
d_call: TRBD2
j_call: TRBJ2-2

cdr3_nt: TGTGCCAGCAGCTTAGAGACATACAATGAGCAGTTCTTC
cdr3_aa: CASSLETYNEQFF
v_call: TRBV11-1
clone_size: -
d_call: -
j_call: TRBJ2-1

cdr3_nt: TGTGCCAGCAGCTCCTGGGGGCCGGAGGAGCAGTACTTC
cdr3_aa: CASSSWGPEEQYF
v_call: TRBV12-3/TRBV12-4
clone_size: -
d_call: -
j_call: TRBJ2-7

cdr3_nt: TGCAGTGCCGTTTTAACCTACGAGCAGTACTTC
cdr3_aa: CSAVLTYEQYF
v_call: TRBV20-1
clone_size: few
d_call: -
j_call: TRBJ2-7

cdr3_nt: TGTGCCATCAGCGGTGGGACAGGGGGCTTCAATTCACCCCTCCACTTT
cdr3_aa: CAISGGTGGFNSPLHF
v_call: TRBV10-3
clone_size: -
d_call: TRBD1
j_call: TRBJ1-6

cdr3_nt: TGTGCCAGCAGCTTAGGCACAGGTGGTAGCACAGATACGCAGTATTTT
cdr3_aa: CASSLGTGGSTDTQYF
v_call: TRBV11-2
clone_size: -
d_call: -
j_call: TRBJ2-3

cdr3_nt: TGTGCCAGCAGCAAATCGTCGGGGACAGGGTATAGCAATCAGCCCCAGCATTTT
cdr3_aa: CASSKSSGTGYSNQPQHF
v_call: TRBV7-2
clone_size: -
d_call: TRBD1
j_call: TRBJ1-5

cdr3_nt: TGTGCCAGCAGCTCCAGTTCGGGCACCGGGGAGCTGTTTTTT
cdr3_aa: CASSSSSGTGELFF
v_call: TRBV7-3
clone_size: few
d_call: -
j_call: TRBJ2-2

cdr3_nt: TGTGCCAGCAGCTTAGCGCGGACTAGGGAAGGGTATACGCAGTATTTT
cdr3_aa: CASSLARTREGYTQYF
v_call: TRBV7-2
clone_size: -
d_call: TRBD2
j_call: TRBJ2-3

cdr3_nt: TGTGCCAGCAGCTTATCGTATTTGGACAGGCCCCCGTACGAGCAGTACTTC
cdr3_aa: CASSLSYLDRPPYEQYF
v_call: TRBV11-2
clone_size: -
d_call: TRBD1
j_call: TRBJ2-7

cdr3_nt: TGTGCCAGCAGTGCCGACGGGACAGGAACCTACAATGAGCAGTTCTTC
cdr3_aa: CASSADGTGTYNEQFF
v_call: TRBV6-1
clone_size: -
d_call: TRBD1
j_call: TRBJ2-1

cdr3_nt: TGTGCCATCAGTACCTACTACGAGCAGTACTTC
cdr3_aa: CAISTYYEQYF
v_call: TRBV10-3
clone_size: -
d_call: -
j_call: TRBJ2-7

cdr3_nt: TGTGCCACCAGTGATTTAAGGCGGGGGACGCAGTATTTT
cdr3_aa: CATSDLRRGTQYF
v_call: TRBV24-1
clone_size: -
d_call: TRBD2
j_call: TRBJ2-3

cdr3_nt: TGTGCCAGCTCACCCGGGACAGGGAGTTACGAGCAGTACTTC
cdr3_aa: CASSPGTGSYEQYF
v_call: TRBV18
clone_size: -
d_call: TRBD1
j_call: TRBJ2-7

cdr3_nt: TGTGCCAGCTCACCTCCGGGGACCTACGAGCAGTACTTC
cdr3_aa: CASSPPGTYEQYF
v_call: TRBV18
clone_size: -
d_call: -
j_call: TRBJ2-7

cdr3_nt: TGTGCCAGCAGTCGGACAGGGACTTACGAGCAGTACTTC
cdr3_aa: CASSRTGTYEQYF
v_call: TRBV6-2/TRBV6-3
clone_size: many
d_call: TRBD1
j_call: TRBJ2-7